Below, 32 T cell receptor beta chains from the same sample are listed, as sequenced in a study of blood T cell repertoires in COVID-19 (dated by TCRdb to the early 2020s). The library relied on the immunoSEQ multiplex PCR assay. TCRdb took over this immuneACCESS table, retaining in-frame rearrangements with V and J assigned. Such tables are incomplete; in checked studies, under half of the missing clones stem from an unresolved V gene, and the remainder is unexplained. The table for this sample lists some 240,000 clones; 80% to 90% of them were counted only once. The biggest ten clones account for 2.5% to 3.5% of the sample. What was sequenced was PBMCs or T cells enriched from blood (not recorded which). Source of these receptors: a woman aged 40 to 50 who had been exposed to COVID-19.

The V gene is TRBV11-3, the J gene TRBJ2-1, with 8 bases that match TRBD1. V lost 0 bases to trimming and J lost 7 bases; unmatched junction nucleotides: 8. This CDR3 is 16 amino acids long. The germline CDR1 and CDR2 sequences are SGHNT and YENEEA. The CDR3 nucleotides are TGTGCCAGCAGCTTAGATGGCCAGGGGGCTCTTAATGAGCAGTTCTTC. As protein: CASSLDGQGALNEQFF.

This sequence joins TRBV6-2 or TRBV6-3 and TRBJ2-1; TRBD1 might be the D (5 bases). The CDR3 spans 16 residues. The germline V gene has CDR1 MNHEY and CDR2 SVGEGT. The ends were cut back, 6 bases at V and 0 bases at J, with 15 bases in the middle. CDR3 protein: CASSPAGKSSYNEQFF. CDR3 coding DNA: TGTGCCAGCAGCCCGGCAGGGAAGAGCTCCTACAATGAGCAGTTCTTC.

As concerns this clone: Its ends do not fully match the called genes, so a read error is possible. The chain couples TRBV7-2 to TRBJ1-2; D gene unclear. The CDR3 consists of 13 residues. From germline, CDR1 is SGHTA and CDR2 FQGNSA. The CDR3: CASSVQVAVPRSF. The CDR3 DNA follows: TGTGCCAGCAGTGTGCAGGTCGCAGTCCCCAGGTCCTTC.

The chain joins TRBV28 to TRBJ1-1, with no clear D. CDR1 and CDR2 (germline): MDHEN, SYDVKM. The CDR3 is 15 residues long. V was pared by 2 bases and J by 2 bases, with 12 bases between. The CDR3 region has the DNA TGTGCCAGCAGTTTAGAGAATGTGGTAAACACTGAAGCTTTCTTT. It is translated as CASSLENVVNTEAFF. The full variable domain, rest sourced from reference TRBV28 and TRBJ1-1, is DVKVTQSSRYLVKRTGEKVFLECVQDMDHENMFWYRQDPGLGLRLIYFSYDVKMKEKGDIPEGYSVSREKKERFSLILESASTNQTSMYLCASSLENVVNTEAFFGQGTRLTVV.

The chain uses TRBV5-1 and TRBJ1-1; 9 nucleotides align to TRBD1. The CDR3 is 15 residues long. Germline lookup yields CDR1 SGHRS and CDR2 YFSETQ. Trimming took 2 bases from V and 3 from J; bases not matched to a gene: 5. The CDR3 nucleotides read TGCGCCAGCAGCTTTGTACAGGGGGCCGACACTGAAGCTTTCTTT. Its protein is CASSFVQGADTEAFF.

CDR3 amino acids: CASSLVPGNTEAFF. The CDR3 nucleotides are TGTGCCAGCAGCTTGGTTCCAGGGAACACTGAAGCTTTCTTT. The chain carries TRBV5-5 and TRBJ1-1; D not certain. Germline lookup yields CDR1 SGHKS and CDR2 YYEKEE (reference sequence). Between the trimmed V and J ends, which lost 0 bases and 1 base, there was a span of 7 bases. CDR3 length: 14 residues.

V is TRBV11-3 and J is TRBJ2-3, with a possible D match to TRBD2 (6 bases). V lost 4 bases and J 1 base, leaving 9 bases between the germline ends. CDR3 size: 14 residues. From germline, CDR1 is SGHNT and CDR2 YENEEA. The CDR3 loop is CASSYGTGTDTQYF. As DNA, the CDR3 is TGTGCCAGCAGCTATGGGACTGGCACAGATACGCAGTATTTT.

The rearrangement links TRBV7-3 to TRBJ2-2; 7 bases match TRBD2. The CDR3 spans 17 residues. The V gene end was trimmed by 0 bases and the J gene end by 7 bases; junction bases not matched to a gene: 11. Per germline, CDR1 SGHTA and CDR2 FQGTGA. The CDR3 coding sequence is TGTGCCAGCAGCTTAACCCCCGCGGGAGTGGGGAACGGGGAGCTGTTTTTT. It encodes CASSLTPAGVGNGELFF.

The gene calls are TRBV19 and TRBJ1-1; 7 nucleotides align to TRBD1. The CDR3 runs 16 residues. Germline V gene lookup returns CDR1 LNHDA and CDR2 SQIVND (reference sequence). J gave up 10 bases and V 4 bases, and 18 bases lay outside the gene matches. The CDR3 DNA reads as TGTGCCAGTAGTAAAGGAACAGGGGAATGGAGTTCGGGAGCTTTCTTT. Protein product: CASSKGTGEWSSGAFF.

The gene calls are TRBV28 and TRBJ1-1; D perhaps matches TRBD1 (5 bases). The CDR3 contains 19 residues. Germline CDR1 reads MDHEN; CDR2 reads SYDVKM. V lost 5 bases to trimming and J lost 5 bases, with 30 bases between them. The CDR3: CASSPPSGWGRVVRTEAFF. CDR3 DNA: TGTGCCAGCAGTCCCCCGAGCGGTTGGGGGAGGGTGGTTCGAACTGAAGCTTTCTTT.

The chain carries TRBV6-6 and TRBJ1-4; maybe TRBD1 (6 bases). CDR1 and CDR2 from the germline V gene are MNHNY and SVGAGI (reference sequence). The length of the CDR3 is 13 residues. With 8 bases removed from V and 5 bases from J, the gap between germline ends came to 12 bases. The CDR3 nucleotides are TGTGCCAGCTCTGCCAGGGGAAATGAAAAACTGTTTTTT. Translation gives CASSARGNEKLFF.

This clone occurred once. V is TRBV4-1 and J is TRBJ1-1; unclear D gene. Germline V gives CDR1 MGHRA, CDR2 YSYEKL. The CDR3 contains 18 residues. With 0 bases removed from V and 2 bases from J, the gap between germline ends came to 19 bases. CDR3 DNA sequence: TGCGCCAGCAGCCAAGAGCTTAACCGGGGATTCCAAAACACTGAAGCTTTCTTT. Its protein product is CASSQELNRGFQNTEAFF.

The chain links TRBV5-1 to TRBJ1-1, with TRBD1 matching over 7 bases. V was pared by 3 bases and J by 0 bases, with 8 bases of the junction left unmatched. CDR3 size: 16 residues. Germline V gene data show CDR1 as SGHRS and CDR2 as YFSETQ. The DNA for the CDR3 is TGCGCCAGCAGCTGGACAGGTTACTTTTTGAACACTGAAGCTTTCTTT. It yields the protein CASSWTGYFLNTEAFF. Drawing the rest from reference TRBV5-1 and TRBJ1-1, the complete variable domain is KAGVTQTPRYLIKTRGQQVTLSCSPISGHRSVSWYQQTPGQGLQFLFEYFSETQRNKGNFPGRFSGRQFSNSRSEMNVSTLELGDSALYLCASSWTGYFLNTEAFFGQGTRLTVV.

The CDR3 coding sequence is TGTGCCAGCAGTTTAGGGACAGGGGGCAATGAGCAGTTCTTC. This codes for CASSLGTGGNEQFF. The chain employs TRBV27 and TRBJ2-1; 11 bases are shared with TRBD1. The junction had 0 bases not matched to a gene; V was cut back by 2 bases and J by 6 bases. The length of the CDR3 is 14 residues. CDR1 and CDR2 from the germline V gene are MNHEY and SMNVEV (reference sequence).

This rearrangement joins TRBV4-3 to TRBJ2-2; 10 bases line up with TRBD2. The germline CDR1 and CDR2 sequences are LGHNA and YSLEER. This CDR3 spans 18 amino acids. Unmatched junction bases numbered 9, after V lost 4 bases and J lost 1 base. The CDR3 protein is CASSRTELAGVNTGELFF. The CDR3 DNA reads TGCGCCAGCAGCCGAACAGAGCTAGCGGGGGTGAACACCGGGGAGCTGTTTTTT.

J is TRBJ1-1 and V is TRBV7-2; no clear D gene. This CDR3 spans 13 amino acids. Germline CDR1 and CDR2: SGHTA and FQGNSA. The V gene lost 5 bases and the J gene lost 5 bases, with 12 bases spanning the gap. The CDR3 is CASSTRVRTEAFF. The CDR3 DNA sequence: TGTGCCAGCAGCACCCGCGTTAGAACTGAAGCTTTCTTT.

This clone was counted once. The CDR3 is CASSQVGGTSYNEQFF. The CDR3 bases are TGTGCCAGCAGCCAAGTAGGTGGGACTAGCTACAATGAGCAGTTCTTC. V usage is TRBV4-2 and J usage is TRBJ2-1, with 8 bases that match TRBD2. The junction had 5 bases not matched to a gene; V was cut back by 1 base and J by 3 bases. The CDR3 runs 16 residues. Per germline, CDR1 LGHNA and CDR2 YNFKEQ.

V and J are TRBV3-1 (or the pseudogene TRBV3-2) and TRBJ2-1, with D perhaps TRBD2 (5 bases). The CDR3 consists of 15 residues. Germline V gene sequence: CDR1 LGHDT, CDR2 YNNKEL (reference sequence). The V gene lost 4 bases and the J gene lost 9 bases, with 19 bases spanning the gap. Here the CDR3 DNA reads TGTGCCAGCAGCCCCCAGTGGGAGCGTGCAGTTGAGCAGTTCTTC. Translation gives CASSPQWERAVEQFF.

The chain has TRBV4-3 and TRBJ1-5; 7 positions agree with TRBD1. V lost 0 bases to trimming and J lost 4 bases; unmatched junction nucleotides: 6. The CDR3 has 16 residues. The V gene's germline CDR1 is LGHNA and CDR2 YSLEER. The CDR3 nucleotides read TGCGCCAGCAGCCAAGACGGTGCGACAGGGAATCAGCCCCAGCATTTT. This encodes CASSQDGATGNQPQHF.

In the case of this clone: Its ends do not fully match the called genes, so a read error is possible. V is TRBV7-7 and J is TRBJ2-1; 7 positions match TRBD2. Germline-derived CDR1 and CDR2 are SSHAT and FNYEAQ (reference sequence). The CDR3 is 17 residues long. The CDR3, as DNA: TGTGCTAGCAGCTTTCCCCTGGGGGGGGTCTCCTACAATGAGCAGTTCTTC. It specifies CASSFPLGGVSYNEQFF.

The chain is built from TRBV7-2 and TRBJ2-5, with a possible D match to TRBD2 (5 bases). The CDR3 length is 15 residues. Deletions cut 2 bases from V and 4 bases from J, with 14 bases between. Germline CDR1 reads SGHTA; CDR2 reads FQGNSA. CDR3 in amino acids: CASSLQDWRGETQYF. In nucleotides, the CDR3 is TGTGCCAGCAGCTTACAGGACTGGAGAGGAGAGACCCAGTACTTC.

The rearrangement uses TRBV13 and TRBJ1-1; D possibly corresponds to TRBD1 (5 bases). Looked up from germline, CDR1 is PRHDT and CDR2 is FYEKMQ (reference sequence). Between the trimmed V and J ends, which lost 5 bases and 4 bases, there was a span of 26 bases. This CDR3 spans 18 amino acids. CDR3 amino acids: CASSPPWGSNLITTEAFF. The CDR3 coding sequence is TGTGCCAGCAGCCCCCCCTGGGGCTCGAATTTAATTACCACTGAAGCTTTCTTT.

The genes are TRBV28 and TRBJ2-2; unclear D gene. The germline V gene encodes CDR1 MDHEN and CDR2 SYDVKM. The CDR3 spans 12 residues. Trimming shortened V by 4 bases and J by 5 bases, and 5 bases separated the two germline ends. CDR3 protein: CASSSTTGELFF. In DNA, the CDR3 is TGTGCCAGCAGTTCGACTACCGGGGAGCTGTTTTTT.

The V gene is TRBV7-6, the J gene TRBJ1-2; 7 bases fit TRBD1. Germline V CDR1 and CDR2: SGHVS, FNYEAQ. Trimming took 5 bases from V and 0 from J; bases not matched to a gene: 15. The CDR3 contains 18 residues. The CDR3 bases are TGTGCCAGCAGCCCCTATCCCCCAGCCGGGACAGCTAACTATGGCTACACCTTC. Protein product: CASSPYPPAGTANYGYTF.

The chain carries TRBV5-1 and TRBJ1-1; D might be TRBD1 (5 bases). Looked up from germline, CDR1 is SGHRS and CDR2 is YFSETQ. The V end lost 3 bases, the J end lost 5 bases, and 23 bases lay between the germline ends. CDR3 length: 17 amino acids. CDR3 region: CASSSGVNFIVGTEAFF. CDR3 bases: TGCGCCAGCAGCTCGGGGGTTAATTTTATAGTAGGGACTGAAGCTTTCTTT.

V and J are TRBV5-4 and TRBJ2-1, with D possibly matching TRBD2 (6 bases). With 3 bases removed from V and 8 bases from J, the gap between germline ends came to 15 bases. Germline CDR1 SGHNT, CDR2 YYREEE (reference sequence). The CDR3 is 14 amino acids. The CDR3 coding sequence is TGTGCCAGCAGCTCGACTAGTCTAGGGGATGAGCAGTTCTTC. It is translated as CASSSTSLGDEQFF.

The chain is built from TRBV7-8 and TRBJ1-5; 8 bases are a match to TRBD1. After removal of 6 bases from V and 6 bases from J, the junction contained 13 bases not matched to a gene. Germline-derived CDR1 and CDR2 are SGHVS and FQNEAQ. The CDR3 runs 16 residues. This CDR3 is CASSISGQGGIQPQHF. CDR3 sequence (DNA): TGTGCCAGCAGTATCTCCGGACAGGGAGGAATTCAGCCCCAGCATTTT.

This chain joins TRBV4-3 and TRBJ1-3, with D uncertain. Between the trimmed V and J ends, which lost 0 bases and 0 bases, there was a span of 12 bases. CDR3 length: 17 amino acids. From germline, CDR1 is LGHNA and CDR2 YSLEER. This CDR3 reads CASSQEGIGSSGNTIYF. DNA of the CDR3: TGCGCCAGCAGCCAAGAGGGAATTGGGAGCTCTGGAAACACCATATATTTT.

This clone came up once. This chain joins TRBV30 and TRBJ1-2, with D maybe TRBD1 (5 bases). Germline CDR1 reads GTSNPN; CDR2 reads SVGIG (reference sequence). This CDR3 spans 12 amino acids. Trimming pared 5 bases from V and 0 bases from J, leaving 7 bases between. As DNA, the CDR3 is TGTGCCTGGGACAGTGCTAACTATGGCTACACCTTC. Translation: CAWDSANYGYTF. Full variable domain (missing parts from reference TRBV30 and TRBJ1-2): SQTIHQWPATLVQPVGSPLSLECTVEGTSNPNLYWYRQAAGRGLQLLFYSVGIGQISSEVPQNLSASRPQDRQFILSSKKLLLSDSGFYLCAWDSANYGYTFGSGTRLTVV.

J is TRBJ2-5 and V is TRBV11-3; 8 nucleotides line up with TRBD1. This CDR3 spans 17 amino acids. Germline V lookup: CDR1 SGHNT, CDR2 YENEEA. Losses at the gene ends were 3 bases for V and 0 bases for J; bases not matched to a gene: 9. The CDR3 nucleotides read TGTGCCAGCAGCTTGGTAACCGGGACAGGCCACCAAGAGACCCAGTACTTC. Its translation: CASSLVTGTGHQETQYF. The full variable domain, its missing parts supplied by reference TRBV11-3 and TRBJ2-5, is EAGVVQSPRYKIIEKKQPVAFWCNPISGHNTLYWYLQNLGQGPELLIRYENEEAVDDSQLPKDRFSAERLKGVDSTLKIQPAELGDSAVYLCASSLVTGTGHQETQYFGPGTRLLVL.

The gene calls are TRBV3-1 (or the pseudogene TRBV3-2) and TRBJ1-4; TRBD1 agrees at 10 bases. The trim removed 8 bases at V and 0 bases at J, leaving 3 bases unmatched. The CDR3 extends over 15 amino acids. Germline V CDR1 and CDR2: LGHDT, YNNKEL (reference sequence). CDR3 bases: TGTGCCAGCGGGGACAGGGGATCAACTAATGAAAAACTGTTTTTT. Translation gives CASGDRGSTNEKLFF.

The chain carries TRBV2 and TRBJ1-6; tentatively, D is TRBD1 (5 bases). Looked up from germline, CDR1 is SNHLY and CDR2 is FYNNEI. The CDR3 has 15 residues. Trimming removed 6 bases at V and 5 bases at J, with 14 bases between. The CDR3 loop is CASRRGGEHNSPLHF. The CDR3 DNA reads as TGTGCCAGCAGGCGGGGGGGAGAGCATAATTCACCCCTCCACTTT. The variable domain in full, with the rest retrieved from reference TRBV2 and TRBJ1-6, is EPEVTQTPSHQVTQMGQEVILRCVPISNHLYFYWYRQILGQKVEFLVSFYNNEISEKSEIFDDQFSVERPDGSNFTLKIRSTKLEDSAMYFCASRRGGEHNSPLHFGNGTRLTVT.